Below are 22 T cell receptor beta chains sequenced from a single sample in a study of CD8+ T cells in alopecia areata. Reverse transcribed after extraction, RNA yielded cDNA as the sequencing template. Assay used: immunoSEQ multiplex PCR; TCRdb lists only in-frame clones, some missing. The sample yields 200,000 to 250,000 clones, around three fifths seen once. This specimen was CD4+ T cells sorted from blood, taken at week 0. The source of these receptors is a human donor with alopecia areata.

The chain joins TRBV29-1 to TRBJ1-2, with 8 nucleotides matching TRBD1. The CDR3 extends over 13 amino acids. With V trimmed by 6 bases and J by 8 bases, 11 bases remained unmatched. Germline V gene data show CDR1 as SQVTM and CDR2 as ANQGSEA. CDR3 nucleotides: TGCAGCGTCTCGACAGGGGCCTCGGGAGGCTACACCTTC. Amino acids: CSVSTGASGGYTF. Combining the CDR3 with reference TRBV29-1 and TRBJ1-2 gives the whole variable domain SAVISQKPSRDICQRGTSLTIQCQVDSQVTMMFWYRQQPGQSLTLIATANQGSEATYESGFVIDKFPISRPNLTFSTLTVSNMSPEDSSIYLCSVSTGASGGYTFGSGTRLTVV.

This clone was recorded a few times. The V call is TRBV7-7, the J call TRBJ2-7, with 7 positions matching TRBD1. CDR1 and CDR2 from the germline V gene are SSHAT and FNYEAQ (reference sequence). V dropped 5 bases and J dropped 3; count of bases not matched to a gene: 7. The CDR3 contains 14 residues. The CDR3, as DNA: TGTGCCAGCAGCCCCACGGGACAGCTCTACGAGCAGTACTTC. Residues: CASSPTGQLYEQYF.

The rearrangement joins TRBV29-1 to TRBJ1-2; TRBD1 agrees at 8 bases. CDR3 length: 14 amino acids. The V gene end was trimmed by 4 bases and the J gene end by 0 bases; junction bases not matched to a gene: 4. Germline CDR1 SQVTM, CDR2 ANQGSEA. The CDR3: CSVGGQDSNYGYTF. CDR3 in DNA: TGCAGCGTTGGGGGACAGGACTCTAACTATGGCTACACCTTC.

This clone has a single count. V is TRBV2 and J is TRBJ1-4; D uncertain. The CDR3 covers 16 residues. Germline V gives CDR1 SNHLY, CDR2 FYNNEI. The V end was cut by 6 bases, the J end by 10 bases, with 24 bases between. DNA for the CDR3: TGTGCCAGCAGGGCCGGGATTCAAAGGAGGTCTGGAAAACTGTTTTTT. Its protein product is CASRAGIQRRSGKLFF.

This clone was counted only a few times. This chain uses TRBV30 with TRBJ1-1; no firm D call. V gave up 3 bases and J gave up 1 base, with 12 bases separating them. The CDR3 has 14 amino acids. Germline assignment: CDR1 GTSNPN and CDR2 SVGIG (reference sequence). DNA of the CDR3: TGTGCCTGGAGCGCGCGTCGGGGGAACACTGAAGCTTTCTTT. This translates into CAWSARRGNTEAFF.

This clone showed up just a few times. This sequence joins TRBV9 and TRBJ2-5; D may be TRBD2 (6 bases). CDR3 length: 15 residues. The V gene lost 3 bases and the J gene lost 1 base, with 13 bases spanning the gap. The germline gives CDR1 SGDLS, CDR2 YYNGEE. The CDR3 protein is CASSDIGTFQETQYF. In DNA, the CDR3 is TGTGCCAGCAGCGACATAGGGACTTTCCAAGAGACCCAGTACTTC.

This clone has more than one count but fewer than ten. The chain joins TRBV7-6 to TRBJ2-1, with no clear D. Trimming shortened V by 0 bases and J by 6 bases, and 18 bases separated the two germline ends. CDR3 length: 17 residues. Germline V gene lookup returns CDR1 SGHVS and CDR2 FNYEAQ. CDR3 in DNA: TGTGCCAGCAGCTTAGCGCTTAGAGGCCCTCAAGCCAATGAGCAGTTCTTC. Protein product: CASSLALRGPQANEQFF.

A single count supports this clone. For the CDR3, the DNA is TGCGCCAGCAGCCTAGTCGGGGATAGCACAGATACGCAGTATTTT. Translating it yields CASSLVGDSTDTQYF. The chain is built from TRBV5-1 and TRBJ2-3; tentative D call: TRBD2 (5 bases). V lost 4 bases and J lost 0, with 12 bases in between. The CDR3 is 15 amino acids. Per the germline V gene, CDR1 is SGHRS and CDR2 is YFSETQ.

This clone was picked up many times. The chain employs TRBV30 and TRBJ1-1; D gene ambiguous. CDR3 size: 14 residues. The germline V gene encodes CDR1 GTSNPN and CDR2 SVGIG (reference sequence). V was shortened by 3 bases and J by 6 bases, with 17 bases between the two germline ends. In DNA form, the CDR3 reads TGTGCCTGGAGCCGTCCTCCAAGGACCTCTGAAGCTTTCTTT. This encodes CAWSRPPRTSEAFF.

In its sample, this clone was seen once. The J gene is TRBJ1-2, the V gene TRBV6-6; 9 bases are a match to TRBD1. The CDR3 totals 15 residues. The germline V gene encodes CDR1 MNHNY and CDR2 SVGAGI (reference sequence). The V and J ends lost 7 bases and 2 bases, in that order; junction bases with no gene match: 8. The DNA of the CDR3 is TGTGCCAGCACCCGGGGACAGGGAGACAACTATGGCTACACCTTC. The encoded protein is CASTRGQGDNYGYTF.

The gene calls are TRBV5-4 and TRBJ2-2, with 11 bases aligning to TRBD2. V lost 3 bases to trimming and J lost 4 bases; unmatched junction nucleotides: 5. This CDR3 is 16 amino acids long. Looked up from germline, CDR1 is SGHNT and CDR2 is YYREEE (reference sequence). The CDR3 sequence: CASSSLAGVLTGELFF. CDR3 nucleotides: TGTGCCAGCAGCTCACTAGCGGGGGTGCTCACCGGGGAGCTGTTTTTT.

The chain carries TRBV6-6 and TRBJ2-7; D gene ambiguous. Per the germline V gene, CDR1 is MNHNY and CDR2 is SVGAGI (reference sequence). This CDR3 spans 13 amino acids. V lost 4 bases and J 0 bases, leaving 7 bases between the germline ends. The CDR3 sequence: CASSSQLSYEQYF. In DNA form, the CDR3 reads TGTGCCAGCAGTTCACAGCTCTCCTACGAGCAGTACTTC.

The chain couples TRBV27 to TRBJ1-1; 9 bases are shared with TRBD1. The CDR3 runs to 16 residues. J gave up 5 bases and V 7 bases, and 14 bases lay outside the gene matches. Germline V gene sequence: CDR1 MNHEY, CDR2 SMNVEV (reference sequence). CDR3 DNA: TGTGCCAGCACCCCCAGGTCACGGGACAGGGAGACTGAAGCTTTCTTT. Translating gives CASTPRSRDRETEAFF.

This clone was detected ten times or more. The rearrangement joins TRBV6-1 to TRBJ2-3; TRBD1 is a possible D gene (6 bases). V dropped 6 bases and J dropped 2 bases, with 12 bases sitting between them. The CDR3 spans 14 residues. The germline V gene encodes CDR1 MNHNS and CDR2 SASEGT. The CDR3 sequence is CASRRQEPTDTQYF. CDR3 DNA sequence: TGTGCCAGCAGAAGACAGGAGCCCACAGATACGCAGTATTTT.

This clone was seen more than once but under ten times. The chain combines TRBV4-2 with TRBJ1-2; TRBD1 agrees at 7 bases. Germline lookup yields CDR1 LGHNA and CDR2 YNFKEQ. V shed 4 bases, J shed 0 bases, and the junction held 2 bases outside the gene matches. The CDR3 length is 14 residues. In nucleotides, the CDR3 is TGTGCCAGCAGCCGGGACAGTACTAACTATGGCTACACCTTC. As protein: CASSRDSTNYGYTF.

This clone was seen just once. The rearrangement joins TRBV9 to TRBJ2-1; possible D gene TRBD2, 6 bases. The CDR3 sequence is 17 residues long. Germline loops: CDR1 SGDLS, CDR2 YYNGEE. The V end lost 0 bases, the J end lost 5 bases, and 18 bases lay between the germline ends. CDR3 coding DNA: TGTGCCAGCAGCGTAGGCTCGGGGCAGGGAGGTGACAATGAGCAGTTCTTC. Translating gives CASSVGSGQGGDNEQFF.

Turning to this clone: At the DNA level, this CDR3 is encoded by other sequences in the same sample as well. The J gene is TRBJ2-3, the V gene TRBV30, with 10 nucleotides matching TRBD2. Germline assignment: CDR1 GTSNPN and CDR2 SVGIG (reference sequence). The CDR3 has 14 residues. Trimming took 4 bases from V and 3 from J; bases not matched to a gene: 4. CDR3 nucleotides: TGTGCCTGGATCCCAGCGGGGGGGACAGATACGCAGTATTTT. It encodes CAWIPAGGTDTQYF.

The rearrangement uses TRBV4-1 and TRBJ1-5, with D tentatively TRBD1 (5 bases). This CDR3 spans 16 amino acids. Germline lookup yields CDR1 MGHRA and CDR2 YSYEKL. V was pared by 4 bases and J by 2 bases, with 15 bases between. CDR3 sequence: CASSPGRARGNQPQHF. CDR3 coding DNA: TGCGCCAGCAGCCCCGGCAGGGCTAGGGGCAATCAGCCCCAGCATTTT.

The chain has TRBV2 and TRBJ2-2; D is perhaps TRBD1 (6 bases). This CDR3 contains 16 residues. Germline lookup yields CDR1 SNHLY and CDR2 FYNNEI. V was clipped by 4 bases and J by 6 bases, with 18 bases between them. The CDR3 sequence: CASSALRGSSSGELFF. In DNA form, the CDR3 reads TGTGCCAGCAGTGCCCTTAGGGGGAGTTCGTCCGGGGAGCTGTTTTTT.

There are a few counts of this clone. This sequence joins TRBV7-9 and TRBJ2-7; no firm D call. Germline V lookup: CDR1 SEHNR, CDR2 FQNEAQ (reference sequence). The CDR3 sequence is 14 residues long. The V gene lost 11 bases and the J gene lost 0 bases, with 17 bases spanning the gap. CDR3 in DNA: TGTGCCGTCCGACGGGCTTCGGGCTCCTACGAGCAGTACTTC. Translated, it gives CAVRRASGSYEQYF.

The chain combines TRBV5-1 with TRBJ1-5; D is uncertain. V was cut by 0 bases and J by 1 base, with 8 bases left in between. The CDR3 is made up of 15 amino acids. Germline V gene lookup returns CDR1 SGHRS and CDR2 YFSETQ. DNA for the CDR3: TGCGCCAGCAGCTTGGATGGGTACAGCAATCAGCCCCAGCATTTT. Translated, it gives CASSLDGYSNQPQHF.

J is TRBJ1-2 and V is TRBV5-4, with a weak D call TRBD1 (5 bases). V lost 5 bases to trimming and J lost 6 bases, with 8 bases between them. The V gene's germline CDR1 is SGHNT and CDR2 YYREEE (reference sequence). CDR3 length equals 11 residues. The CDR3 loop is CASRRGDGYTF. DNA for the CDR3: TGTGCCAGCAGACGGGGGGATGGCTACACCTTC.